Listed below are T cell receptor beta chains from one sample, sequenced in a study of control samples from healthy donors and cancer patients. The repertoire was sequenced with immunoSEQ multiplex PCR; TCRdb's copy has only in-frame clones and lacks some. The data contain approximately 150,000 clones, about nine tenths of them singletons. The sequencing input was blood. The receptors shown here come from a woman aged 40 to 50 in good health. Each CDR3 is given with its conserved first and last residue. D genes are given only for firm matches. Clone size is shown for a subset of rows, as once, few, many or a class of expanded clone.

j_call clone_size v_call d_call cdr3_nt cdr3_aa
TRBJ2-7 once TRBV5-6 . TGTGCCAGCAGCTTGGAATACGAGCAGTACTTC CASSLEYEQYF
TRBJ2-2 . TRBV5-5 . TGTGCCAGCAGCCCAAGAACCCAGGGTGCCGGGGAGCTGTTTTTT CASSPRTQGAGELFF
TRBJ2-2 . TRBV11-3 . TGTGCCAGCAGGGATTACACCGGGGAGCTGTTTTTT CASRDYTGELFF
TRBJ2-5 . TRBV3-1/TRBV3-2 . TGTGCCAGCAGCCAAGATTCCCCAGAGACCCAGTACTTC CASSQDSPETQYF
TRBJ1-1 once TRBV12-3/TRBV12-4 . TGTGCCAGCAGCGCCCGGGGGAACACTGAAGCTTTCTTT CASSARGNTEAFF
TRBJ1-6 . TRBV18 . TGTGCCAGCTCACCCGTCGCGGGTTCGGATTCACCCCTCCACTTT CASSPVAGSDSPLHF
TRBJ1-2 . TRBV6-5 TRBD1 TGTGCCAGCAGTACAGGGGTAGACTATGGCTACACCTTC CASSTGVDYGYTF
TRBJ2-2 . TRBV7-2 TRBD1 TGTGCCAGCAGCGCCACCGGGACAGCTACCGGGGAGCTGTTTTTT CASSATGTATGELFF
TRBJ1-5 . TRBV12-5 TRBD1 TGTGCTAGTGGTTCGGGACAGTCAGTCAATCAGCCCCAGCATTTT CASGSGQSVNQPQHF
TRBJ1-1 few TRBV7-9 . TGTGCCAGCAGCTTAGCGTTGGGACAGAACACTGAAGCTTTCTTT CASSLALGQNTEAFF
TRBJ1-4 . TRBV25-1 . TGTGCCAGCAGTGAATTCGTGGATGAAAAACTGTTTTTT CASSEFVDEKLFF
TRBJ2-3 . TRBV29-1 . TGCAGCGTTGGCCGGGGAGGAACAGATACGCAGTATTTT CSVGRGGTDTQYF
TRBJ2-7 . TRBV7-8 . TGTGCCAGCAGCTTAAGCTTGGCAGGGGCTGCGCTGTACGAGCAGTACTTC CASSLSLAGAALYEQYF
TRBJ2-1 . TRBV6-6 . TGTGCCAGCACCAGACTAAGCAATGAGCAGTTCTTC CASTRLSNEQFF
TRBJ2-5 . TRBV6-2/TRBV6-3 TRBD2 TGTGCCAGCAGTTACGGACTAGCGGGGGCGGAGACCCAGTACTTC CASSYGLAGAETQYF
TRBJ1-1 . TRBV5-1 . TGCGCCAGCAGCCCCGGGCTGGGGGGGACCGCTGAAGCTTTCTTT CASSPGLGGTAEAFF
TRBJ1-5 . TRBV20-1 TRBD1 TGCAGTGCGAGTGGGGGCAGGGGGCTTAGTCAGCCCCAGCATTTT CSASGGRGLSQPQHF
TRBJ1-2 . TRBV7-6 . TGTGCCAGCAGCTTACCCGGACAGATCTACACCTTC CASSLPGQIYTF
TRBJ1-2 . TRBV5-4 . TGTGCCAGCAGCTGGCCCCCGGGGTCCGGCTACACCTTC CASSWPPGSGYTF
TRBJ2-2 . TRBV9 . TGTGCCAGCAGCGTAGTGGGAAACACCGGGGAGCTGTTTTTT CASSVVGNTGELFF
TRBJ1-1 . TRBV7-3 . TGTGCCAGCAGCTTCTCTGGCAGGGTCACTGAAGCTTTCTTT CASSFSGRVTEAFF
TRBJ1-4 . TRBV5-1 . TGCGCCAGCGCCCGCGGAAAGAACAATGAAAAACTGTTTTTT CASARGKNNEKLFF
TRBJ2-7 . TRBV3-1/TRBV3-2 . TGTGCCAGCAGCCCCCCGTCAGCGCGCGAGCAGTACTTC CASSPPSAREQYF
TRBJ1-1 . TRBV5-6 . TGTGCCAGCAGCTTGGCTGGGAACACTGAAGCTTTCTTT CASSLAGNTEAFF
TRBJ1-5 once TRBV27 . TGTGCCAGCAGTTTATCGAACAGTCTCAATCAGCCCCAGCATTTT CASSLSNSLNQPQHF
TRBJ2-2 . TRBV25-1 . TGTGCCAGCAGTGACGGACAGCGAGCGAACACCGGGGAGCTGTTTTTT CASSDGQRANTGELFF
TRBJ2-3 . TRBV15 TRBD2 TGTGCCACCAGCAGAGTCAGTGGCGGGGGGGCCGCAGATACGCAGTATTTT CATSRVSGGGAADTQYF
TRBJ1-5 . TRBV19 . TGTGCCAGTAAGCCCGGGACATCCTTTTGGCCCCAGCATTTT CASKPGTSFWPQHF
TRBJ1-3 . TRBV6-1 . TGTGCCAGCAGTGAAAATCTTCTTGTGTACTCTGGAAACACCATATATTTT CASSENLLVYSGNTIYF
TRBJ2-1 . TRBV18 . TGTGCCAGCTCACCGACGACAGTCTACGAGCAGTTCTTC CASSPTTVYEQFF
TRBJ2-3 . TRBV7-2 . TGTGCCAGCAGCCTTTGGGGAGATACGCAGTATTTT CASSLWGDTQYF
TRBJ2-7 . TRBV4-1 TRBD2 TGCGCCAGCAGCCAAGGTGCGGGGGGAGCGTCCTACGAGCAGTACTTC CASSQGAGGASYEQYF
TRBJ2-2 . TRBV24-1 . TGTGCCACCAGTGAGTCCTATCGGACCGGGGAGCTGTTTTTT CATSESYRTGELFF
TRBJ1-2 few TRBV5-4 TRBD1 TGTGCCAGCAGAACAGGGGGGGACTATGGCTACACCTTC CASRTGGDYGYTF
TRBJ2-7 . TRBV12-5 TRBD1 TGTGCTAGTGGTTTGGTACCCGGGACAGGGTTTCACGAGCAGTACTTC CASGLVPGTGFHEQYF
TRBJ2-7 . TRBV3-1/TRBV3-2 TRBD1 TGTGCCAGCAGCCACGCGACAGGGAGAGTGCAGTACTTC CASSHATGRVQYF
TRBJ1-3 . TRBV12-3/TRBV12-4 . TGTGCCAGCATTGGACAGCACGGAAACACCATATATTTT CASIGQHGNTIYF
TRBJ2-5 . TRBV12-3/TRBV12-4 . TGTGCCAGCAGCCAGAACGGTGCGGAGACCCAGTACTTC CASSQNGAETQYF
TRBJ2-3 . TRBV5-1 . TGCGCCAGCAGCTTGGAGGGGACAGATACGCAGTATTTT CASSLEGTDTQYF
TRBJ1-1 . TRBV28 . TGTGCCAGCAGTGCCCTCTTTCTGAACACTGAAGCTTTCTTT CASSALFLNTEAFF